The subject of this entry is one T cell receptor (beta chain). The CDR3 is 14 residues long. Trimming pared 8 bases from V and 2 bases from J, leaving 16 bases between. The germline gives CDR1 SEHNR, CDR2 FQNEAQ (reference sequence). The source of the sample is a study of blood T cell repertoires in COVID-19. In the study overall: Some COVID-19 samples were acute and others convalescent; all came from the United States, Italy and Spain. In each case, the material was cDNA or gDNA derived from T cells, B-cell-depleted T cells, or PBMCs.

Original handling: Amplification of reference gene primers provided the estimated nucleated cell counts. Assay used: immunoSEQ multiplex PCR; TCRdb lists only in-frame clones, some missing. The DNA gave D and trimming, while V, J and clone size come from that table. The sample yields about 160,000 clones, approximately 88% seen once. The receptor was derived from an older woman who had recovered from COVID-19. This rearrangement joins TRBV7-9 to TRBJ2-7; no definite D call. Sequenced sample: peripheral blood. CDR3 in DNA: TGTGCCAGCGGTCTGCGGCGTAAGACCTACGAGCAGTACTTC. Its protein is CASGLRRKTYEQYF.